What follows describes a single TCR beta chain. The antigen it recognizes is unknown. No quality values exist for individual bases; no much larger clone is one base distant. The data originate from a study of control samples from healthy donors and cancer patients (dated by TCRdb to the early 2020s). Receptors were amplified or captured by the immunoSEQ multiplex PCR assay. The table was pulled from immuneACCESS by TCRdb, which kept in-frame rearrangements only. Such tables lose some clones; where checked, under half of the loss comes from unresolved V genes, and the rest has no known cause. A total of 170,000 or so clones appear in this sample, about 93% of them only once. Of the sample, over 1.1% falls within the top ten clones. V sheds 1 base and J sheds 4 bases, leaving 4 bases between their ends. Reading the germline V gene gives CDR1 MDHEN and CDR2 SYDVKM. Spanning cysteine to phenylalanine, the CDR3 consists of 13 amino acids. The entry retains the CDR3 DNA only, 39 bases that are in frame from base 1.

The receptor chain draws on TRBV28 and TRBJ2-2, with the D gene not clear enough to name. The sequencing input was blood. This clonotype was obtained from a man aged 18 to 30 in good health. The nucleotide sequence reads TGTGCCAGCAGTTTATCGTCCACCGGGGAGCTGTTTTTT. This yields the protein CASSLSSTGELFF.